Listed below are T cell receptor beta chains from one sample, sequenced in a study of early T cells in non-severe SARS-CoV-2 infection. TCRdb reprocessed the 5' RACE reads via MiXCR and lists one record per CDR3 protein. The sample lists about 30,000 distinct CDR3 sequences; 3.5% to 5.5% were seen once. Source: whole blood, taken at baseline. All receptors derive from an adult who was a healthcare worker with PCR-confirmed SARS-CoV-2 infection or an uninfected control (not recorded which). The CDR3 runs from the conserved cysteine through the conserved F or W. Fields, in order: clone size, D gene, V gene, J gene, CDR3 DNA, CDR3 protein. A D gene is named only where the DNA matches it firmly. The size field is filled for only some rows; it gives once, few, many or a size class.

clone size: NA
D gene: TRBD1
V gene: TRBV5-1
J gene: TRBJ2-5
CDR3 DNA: TGCGCCAGCAGCTTGCGACAAGGGACAGGGCAAGAGACCCAGTACTTC
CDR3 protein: CASSLRQGTGQETQYF

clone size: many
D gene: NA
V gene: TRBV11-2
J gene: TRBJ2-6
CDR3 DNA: TGTGCCAGCAGCTTAGTCTCTGGGGCCAACGTCCTGACTTTC
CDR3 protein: CASSLVSGANVLTF

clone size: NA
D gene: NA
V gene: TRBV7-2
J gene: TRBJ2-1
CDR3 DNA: TGTGCCAGCAGCTTAGAACAGGGTCAGTACAATGAGCAGTTCTTC
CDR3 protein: CASSLEQGQYNEQFF

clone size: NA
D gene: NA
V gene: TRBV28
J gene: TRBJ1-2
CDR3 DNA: TGTGCCAGCAGTCCCCCAGGCAGGTCGGGGGGCTACACCTTC
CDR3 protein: CASSPPGRSGGYTF

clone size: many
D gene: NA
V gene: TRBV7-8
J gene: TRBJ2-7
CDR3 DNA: TGTGCCAGCAGCTTAAAGGAGACAGAATACGAGCAGTACTTC
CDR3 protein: CASSLKETEYEQYF

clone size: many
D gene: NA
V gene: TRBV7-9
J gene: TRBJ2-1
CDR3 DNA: TGTGCCAGCAGCTTTTCCACCCATGAGCAGTTCTTC
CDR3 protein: CASSFSTHEQFF

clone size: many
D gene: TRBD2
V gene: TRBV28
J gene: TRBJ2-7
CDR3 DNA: TGTGCCAGCAGTTTTCCGGGACTAGCGGACAGCTCCTACGAGCAGTACTTC
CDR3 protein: CASSFPGLADSSYEQYF

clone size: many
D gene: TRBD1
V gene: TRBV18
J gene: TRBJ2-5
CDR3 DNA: TGTGCCAGCTCACACCGGGACAGGGGGCTAGAGACCCAGTACTTC
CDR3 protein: CASSHRDRGLETQYF

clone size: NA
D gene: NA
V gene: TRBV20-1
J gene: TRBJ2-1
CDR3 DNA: TGCAGTGCTAGGGTCCCAGCCTACAATGAGCAGTTCTTC
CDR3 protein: CSARVPAYNEQFF

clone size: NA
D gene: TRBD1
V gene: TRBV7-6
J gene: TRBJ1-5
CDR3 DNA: TGTGCCAGCAGCCAGGGGACAGGGGGCAATCAGCCCCAGCATTTT
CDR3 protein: CASSQGTGGNQPQHF

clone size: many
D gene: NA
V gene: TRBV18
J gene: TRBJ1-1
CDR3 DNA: TGTGCCAGCTCACCGGGACGGAAGAACACTGAAGCTTTCTTT
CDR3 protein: CASSPGRKNTEAFF

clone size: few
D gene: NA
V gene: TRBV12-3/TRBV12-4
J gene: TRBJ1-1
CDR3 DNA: TGTGCCAGCAGTCCGGGGGTCATGAACACTGAAGCTTTCTTT
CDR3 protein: CASSPGVMNTEAFF

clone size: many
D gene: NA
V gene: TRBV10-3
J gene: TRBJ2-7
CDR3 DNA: TGTGCCATCAGTGGGTTTCCGGGCTCCTACGAGCAGTACTTC
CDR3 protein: CAISGFPGSYEQYF

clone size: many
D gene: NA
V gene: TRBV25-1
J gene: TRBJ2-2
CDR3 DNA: TGTGCCAGCACCCCGTTAGGGACCGGGGAGCTGTTTTTT
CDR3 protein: CASTPLGTGELFF

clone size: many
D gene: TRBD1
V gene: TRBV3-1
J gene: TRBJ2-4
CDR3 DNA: TGTGCCAGCAGCCAAGGACAGGGGCGGGAAAACATTCAGTACTTC
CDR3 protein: CASSQGQGRENIQYF

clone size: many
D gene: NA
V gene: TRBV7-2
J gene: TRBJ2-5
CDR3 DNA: TGTGCCAGCAGCTTTAATCCGGGTTTGAGAGAGACCCAGTACTTC
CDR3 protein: CASSFNPGLRETQYF

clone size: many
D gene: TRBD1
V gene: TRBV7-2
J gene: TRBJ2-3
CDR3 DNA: TGTGCCAGCAGCTTAGGCGTCAGGGGGCAATTGGATACGCAGTATTTT
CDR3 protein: CASSLGVRGQLDTQYF

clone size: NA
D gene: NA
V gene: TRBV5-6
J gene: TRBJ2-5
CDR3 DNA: TGTGCCAGCAGCTCCATGGGAAGCCAAGAGACCCAGTACTTC
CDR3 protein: CASSSMGSQETQYF

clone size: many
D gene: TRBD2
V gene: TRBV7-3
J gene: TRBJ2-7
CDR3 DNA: TGTGCCAGCAGCTGGACTAGCGGGAAAGGTTACGAGCAGTACTTC
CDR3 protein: CASSWTSGKGYEQYF

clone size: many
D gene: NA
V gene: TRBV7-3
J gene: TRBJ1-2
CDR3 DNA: TGTGCCAGCAGCTTAACAGGGGAGGATGGCTACACCTTC
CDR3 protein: CASSLTGEDGYTF

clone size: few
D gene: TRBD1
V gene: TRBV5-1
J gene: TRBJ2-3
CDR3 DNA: TGCGCCAGCAGTCCTGGACAGGAACTTACAGATACGCAGTATTTT
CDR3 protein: CASSPGQELTDTQYF

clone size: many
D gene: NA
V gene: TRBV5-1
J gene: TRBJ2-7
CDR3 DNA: TGCGCCAGCAGCCTTCAGGACGGGGCCTCCTACGAGCAGTACTTC
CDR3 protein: CASSLQDGASYEQYF

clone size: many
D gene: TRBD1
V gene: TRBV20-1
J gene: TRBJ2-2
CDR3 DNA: TGCAGTGCCCCGGACAGGGCCAACACCGGGGAGCTGTTTTTT
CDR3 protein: CSAPDRANTGELFF

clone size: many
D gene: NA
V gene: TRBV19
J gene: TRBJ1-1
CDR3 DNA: TGTGCCAGCCCGCGGTGTTGGGAAGCTTTCTTT
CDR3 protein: CASPRCWEAFF

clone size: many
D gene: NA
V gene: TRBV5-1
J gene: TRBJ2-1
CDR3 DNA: TGCGCCAGCAGCTTCGGGGACGCGGGCAATGAGCAGTTCTTC
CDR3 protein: CASSFGDAGNEQFF

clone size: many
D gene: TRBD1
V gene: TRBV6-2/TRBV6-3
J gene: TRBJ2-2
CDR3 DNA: TGTGCCAGCAGTTATCCTACAGGGGACACGAACACCGGGGAGCTGTTTTTT
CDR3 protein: CASSYPTGDTNTGELFF

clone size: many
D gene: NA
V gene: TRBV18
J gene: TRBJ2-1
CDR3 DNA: TGTGCCAGCTCACCCTCCCCTGAAAATGAGCAGTTCTTC
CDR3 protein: CASSPSPENEQFF

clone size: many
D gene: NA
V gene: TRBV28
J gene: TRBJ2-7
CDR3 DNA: TGTGCCAGCAGCCTCCAAGGGGGGCAATTCTTGCAGTACTTC
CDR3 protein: CASSLQGGQFLQYF

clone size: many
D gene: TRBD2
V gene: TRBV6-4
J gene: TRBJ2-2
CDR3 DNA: TGTGCCAGCAGTGACTCGCGGGGGGGCCACACCGGGGAGCTGTTTTTT
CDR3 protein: CASSDSRGGHTGELFF

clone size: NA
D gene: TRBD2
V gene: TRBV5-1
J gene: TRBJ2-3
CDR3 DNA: TGCGCCAGCAGCCCTAAGACTAGCGGAGCCACAGATACGCAGTATTTT
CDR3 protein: CASSPKTSGATDTQYF

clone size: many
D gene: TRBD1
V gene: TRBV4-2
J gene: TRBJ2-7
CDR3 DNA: TGTGCCAGCAGCCAAACAGACAGGGGGATCACCTACGAGCAGTACTTC
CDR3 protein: CASSQTDRGITYEQYF

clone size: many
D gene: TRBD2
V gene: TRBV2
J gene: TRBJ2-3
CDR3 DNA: TGTGCCAGCAGTGCGGAACTAGCGGGGGTTACAGATACGCAGTATTTT
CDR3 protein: CASSAELAGVTDTQYF

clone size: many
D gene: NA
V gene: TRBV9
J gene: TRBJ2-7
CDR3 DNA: TGTGCCAGCAGCGTAGCTGTGGGATCCTACGAGCAGTACTTC
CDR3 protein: CASSVAVGSYEQYF

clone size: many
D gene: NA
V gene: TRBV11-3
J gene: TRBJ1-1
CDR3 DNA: TGTGCCAGCAGCTTATCGTCTCAGTACAACACTGAAGCTTTCTTT
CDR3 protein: CASSLSSQYNTEAFF

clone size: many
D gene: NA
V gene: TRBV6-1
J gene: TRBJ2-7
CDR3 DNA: TGTGCCAGCAGTCCTGACAAAGGGGCGGATTACGAGCAGTACTTC
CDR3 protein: CASSPDKGADYEQYF

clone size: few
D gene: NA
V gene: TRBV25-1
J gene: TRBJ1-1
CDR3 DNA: TGTGCCAGCAAAGTAACCGGGGGCACTGAAGCTTTCTTT
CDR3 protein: CASKVTGGTEAFF

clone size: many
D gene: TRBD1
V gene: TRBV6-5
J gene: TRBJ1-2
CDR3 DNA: TGTGCCAGCAGTGGAGGACAGGTCGCTAACTATGGCTACACCTTC
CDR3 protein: CASSGGQVANYGYTF

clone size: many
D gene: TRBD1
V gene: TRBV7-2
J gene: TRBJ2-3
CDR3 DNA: TGTGCCAGCAGGGGACAGCTGGGATCCACAGATACGCAGTATTTT
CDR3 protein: CASRGQLGSTDTQYF

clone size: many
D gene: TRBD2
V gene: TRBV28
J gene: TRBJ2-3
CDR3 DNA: TGTGCCAGCAGTCCTCGGACTAGCCAAGATACGCAGTATTTT
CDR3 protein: CASSPRTSQDTQYF

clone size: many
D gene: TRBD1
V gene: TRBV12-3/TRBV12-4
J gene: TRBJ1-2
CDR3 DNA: TGTGCCAGCAGTTCTACTGACAGGGGCTATGGCTACACCTTC
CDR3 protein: CASSSTDRGYGYTF

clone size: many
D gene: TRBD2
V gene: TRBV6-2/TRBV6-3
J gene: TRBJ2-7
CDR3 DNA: TGTGCCAGCAGTTACCGGGGGGGCCTCAACGAGCAGTACTTC
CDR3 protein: CASSYRGGLNEQYF

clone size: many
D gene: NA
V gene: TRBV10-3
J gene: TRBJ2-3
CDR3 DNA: TGTGCCATCAGTGAGTCGATAGTACTACGCACAGATACGCAGTATTTT
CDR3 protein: CAISESIVLRTDTQYF

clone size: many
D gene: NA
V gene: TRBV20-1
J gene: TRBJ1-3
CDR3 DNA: TGCAGTGCGGACAGTCCCTCTGGAAACACCATATATTTT
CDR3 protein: CSADSPSGNTIYF

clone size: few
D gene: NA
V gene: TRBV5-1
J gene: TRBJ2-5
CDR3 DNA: TGCGCCAGCAGCCGGGACGTGGAGACCCAGTACTTC
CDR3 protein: CASSRDVETQYF

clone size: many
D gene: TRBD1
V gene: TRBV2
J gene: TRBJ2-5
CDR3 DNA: TGTGCCAGCAAAGGGACAGCGAGCGAGACCCAGTACTTC
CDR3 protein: CASKGTASETQYF